This T cell receptor beta chain comes out of a study of T cells in Graves' hyperthyroidism and ophthalmopathy. Study-wide points: Separating ophthalmopathy from stable hyperthyroidism was achieved by a 13 V-J model. Blood also showed most of the thyroid clonotypes that were expanded above 0.001.

This clonotype was seen more than once but under ten times. Its antigen is not known. RNA transcripts provided the source from which TCR beta CDR3 regions were amplified. When the TCR CDR3 underwent first-round RT-PCR, the HTBI primer set was used. One entry per CDR3 protein results from TCRdb running MiXCR on the multiplex PCR reads. The sample records some 700,000 distinct CDR3 sequences, roughly 17% being singletons. Clinical symptoms, serum thyroxine, TRAb, thyroid ultrasound and orbital computed tomography informed diagnoses. This CDR3 has 17 amino acids. CDR1 is SEHNR, CDR2 FQNEAQ, per germline (reference sequence). Deletions cut 2 bases from V and 5 bases from J, with 18 bases between.

The sample comprised blood. The receptor's source is a man aged 50 to 60 with Graves' hyperthyroidism. The rearrangement uses TRBV7-9 and TRBJ2-2, with D maybe TRBD2 (6 bases). The CDR3 coding sequence is TGTGCCAGCAGCTTAACTAGCTCCGGAGGCGGGACCGGGGAGCTGTTTTTT. Protein: CASSLTSSGGGTGELFF.